Below, one T cell receptor beta chain is given with its context. These data are taken from a study of blood T cell repertoires in COVID-19. Overall study context: The samples span acute and convalescent COVID-19 from the United States, Italy and Spain.

Trimming took 5 bases from V and 0 from J, leaving 11 bases between them. Germline CDR1 is MNHEY and CDR2 is SVGAGI. The CDR3 has 15 residues. Authors' methods: Researchers report that nucleated cell counts were estimated from reference gene primer amplification. This table comes from immunoSEQ multiplex PCR, and its TCRdb copy is limited to in-frame clones, with some not included. That table gives V, J and clone size, and the DNA gave D and trimming. The table lists fewer than 250,000 clones, 88% of them singletons. Sequences were obtained from peripheral blood. The sequence was collected from a human donor in a cohort sampled during active COVID-19. This chain links TRBV6-5 with TRBJ1-3, with a weak D call TRBD1 (5 bases). DNA for the CDR3: TGTGCCAGCAGTACAGGACGGCTCTCTGGAAACACCATATATTTT. It yields the protein CASSTGRLSGNTIYF.